These T cell receptor beta chains were read from a single sample in a study of CD8+ T cells in alopecia areata. Profiled with immunoSEQ multiplex PCR; TCRdb holds only in-frame clones, not every one. The sample has over 100,000 clones, roughly 50% seen once; the top ten hold 9% to 15%. The starting material was CD8+ T cells sorted from blood, obtained at week 24, from a patient treated with tofacitinib. The source of these receptors is a human donor with alopecia areata. CDR3s include the opening cysteine and the closing phenylalanine or tryptophan. The order of the fields is V gene, CDR3 protein.

>TRBV10-3
CAISGGQVDEQYF
>TRBV15
CATQGPAPDTQYF
>TRBV7-9
CVTGQGINSPLHF
>TRBV5-1
CASSSDDRVDEQYF
>TRBV7-9
CASSFLGNEQFF
>TRBV2
CASSGTGKSTDTQYF
>TRBV7-8
CASSLVRALMETQYF
>TRBV27
CASSLSAGNQPQHF
>TRBV7-9
CASSLQEEETQYF
>TRBV2
CASSPPGEAFF
>TRBV13
CASSLRGRDTEAFF
>TRBV6-5
CASKGTEAFF
>TRBV19
CASSSAPENTEAFF
>TRBV6-1
CASSEEATGPNEAFF
>TRBV4-1
CASSQVGLGTDTQYF
>TRBV9
CASSPGYEQYF
>TRBV7-6
CASSFLAAGLAGDYQETQYF